This TCR beta chain is drawn from a study of blood T cell repertoires in COVID-19. Study-level information: Specimens from acute and convalescent COVID-19 originated in the United States, Italy and Spain.

The trim removed 5 bases at V and 3 bases at J, leaving 5 bases unmatched. Germline values: CDR1 SGHAT, CDR2 FQNNGV. The CDR3 has 15 amino acids. Measured with immunoSEQ multiplex PCR; TCRdb has only the in-frame clones, and not every one. Here the sample spans about 410,000 clones, 80% to 90% being singletons. This TCR came from a woman in her 30s with active or convalescent COVID-19. The sample comprised peripheral blood. The chain employs TRBV11-2 and TRBJ1-4, with 8 bases that match TRBD1. CDR3 DNA: TGTGCCAGCAGCCCGACAGGGGCTCCTAATGAAAAACTGTTTTTT. Its protein is CASSPTGAPNEKLFF.